This T cell receptor (beta chain) comes out of a study of blood T cells in healthy people across ages (dated by TCRdb to the mid-2010s). Describing the broader study: Template switching captured roughly one uniquely barcoded TCR beta cDNA molecule per two T cells in model experiments. The donors were split into four age groups: young (average 16 years), middle-aged (39), aged (more than 60) and long-lived (roughly 77). Donors of different ages were randomly distributed across sequencing lanes to avoid experimental bias. Using deep sequencing normalized with unique cDNA molecular identifiers, the study measured how TCR beta repertoire diversity changes with age. The study analyzed two additional independent replicas of 1 million unique cDNA reads from the same blood draw for two donors, one aged 18 to 30 and one aged 80 or older.

Via the germline V gene, CDR1 is MGHRA and CDR2 YSYEKL. The CDR3 spans 17 residues, from the cysteine through the phenylalanine. This entry keeps only the CDR3 DNA: 51 bases, framed from base 1. Trimming leaves V shorter by 0 bases and J shorter by 6 bases, with the junction holding 9 bases beyond the gene matches. Concerning this clonotype: Its antigen specificity is not known. No base qualities exist here, and no much larger clone lies one base off it.

The library was obtained by 5' RACE. Data came from an Illumina HiSeq 2500. A second roughly 6 to 11 cycle PCR used a sample-barcoded 5' primer and a J-beta primer mix. A unique molecular identifier was introduced onto each TCR beta cDNA molecule by a template-switch 5' adaptor carrying 12 random nucleotides. Each sample yielded at least 3 million CDR3-containing paired-end reads. First-strand cDNA was synthesized from all RNA with the Mint cDNA synthesis kit, primed by a TRBC-specific oligonucleotide. After uracil-DNA glycosylase treatment, a first 18-cycle PCR used universal primers M1SS and BC2_uni_R on all cDNA. The study's processing was this. Normalization of each sample was performed by random selection of 1 million high-quality reads, each carrying a distinct molecular identifier. Instead of being binned into consensus sequences, reads with shared molecular identifiers were discarded. MiTCR, set to a Q25 quality threshold and the strictest error-elimination algorithm, was used for CDR3 identification, clonotype clustering and error correction. A nonparametric unseen species model with Euler transformation was used to estimate lower-bound total TCR beta diversity. Through fastp at Q25 and MiXCR, TCRdb rebuilt clones from the public reads, retaining in-frame beta chains. Merged by CDR3 protein, the rows form single entries marked with the most common genes and DNA. These V and J calls are TCRdb output, not the study's own analysis. Across this sample there are about 580,000 distinct CDR3 sequences, with around 50% seen only once. Clones ranked in the top ten supply 20% to 25% of the sample.

What the study reported, not specific to this receptor: Observed TCR beta diversity correlated strongly with the percentage of naive T cells measured by flow cytometry. Compared with the aged group, the long-lived group had more naive CD4+ T cells, fewer expanded clones and increased TCR diversity, suggesting age selection. Because donor CMV infection status was unknown, age-related changes in expanded clonotypes were potentially confounded. Conclusive comparison of naive and antigen-experienced compartments was prevented by the profiling of bulk unsorted PBMCs. Estimates of total diversity based on one million sequenced T cells were considered lower bounds and underestimates. As age increased, observed TCR beta diversity per million T cells dropped in a roughly linear way, and a significant reduction was already evident by age 40.

Donors were a few dozen systemically healthy Caucasian individuals from Russia aged roughly 6 to 95 years. Each donor gave 8 to 10 milliliters of peripheral blood, drawn into EDTA-treated Vacutainer tubes. Ficoll-Paque density-gradient centrifugation was used to isolate PBMCs, with at least 6.5 million per sample. Total RNA, at least 6 micrograms per sample, was extracted from PBMCs with Trizol reagent. For every donor, flow cytometry on a PBMC aliquot measured the percentage of naive CD45RAhigh/CD27high T cells. Recombination joined TRBV4-1 with TRBJ2-1; 9 junctional bases match TRBD2. This sequence was found in a man older than 75 in good health. The sequenced material came from blood. The sequenced DNA is TGCGCCAGCAGCCAAGATAGGCCTAGCGGGAACCGCAATGAGCAGTTCTTC. Translated, this gives CASSQDRPSGNRNEQFF.